These T cell receptor beta chains were read from a single sample in a study of shared clonotypes between healthy human individuals. This table comes from immunoSEQ multiplex PCR, and its TCRdb copy is limited to in-frame clones, with some not included. Among 2 million to 2.5 million clones listed, approximately 96% were seen once. Sample: naive CD4+ T cells sorted from blood. The receptors stem from a young man in good health. CDR3s include the opening cysteine and the closing phenylalanine or tryptophan. D genes are given only for firm matches. The size field is filled for only some rows; it gives once, few, many or a size class.

TRBD1 TRBJ2-3 . TRBV18 TGTGCCAGCTCACCACCGGGACAGGGCACAGATACGCAGTATTTT CASSPPGQGTDTQYF
. TRBJ2-7 . TRBV10-3 TGTGCCATCAGTGTTACAGGCTACGAGCAGTACTTC CAISVTGYEQYF
. TRBJ1-2 . TRBV29-1 TGCAGCGTTGAAGTGGTGACAGGTTATGGCTACACCTTC CSVEVVTGYGYTF
. TRBJ1-4 once TRBV10-3 TGTGCCATCAGTGAGGGGACGGTTAATGAAAAACTGTTTTTT CAISEGTVNEKLFF
TRBD2 TRBJ2-7 . TRBV4-3 TGCGCCAGCAGCCAAGCCGGACTAGCGGGGGATGAGCAGTACTTC CASSQAGLAGDEQYF
. TRBJ2-1 . TRBV4-3 TGCGCCAGCAGCCAAAGGTCCGAGGTCTACAATGAGCAGTTCTTC CASSQRSEVYNEQFF
. TRBJ1-3 once TRBV27 TGTGCCAGCAGGCAGGGACTCTTCTCTGGAAACACCATATATTTT CASRQGLFSGNTIYF
. TRBJ2-3 . TRBV10-3 TGTGCCATCAGTGATCCAGGGGTGAGGGGGGCAGATACGCAGTATTTT CAISDPGVRGADTQYF
. TRBJ2-2 . TRBV9 TGTGCCAGCAGCGTAGAGCCGAACACCGGGGAGCTGTTTTTT CASSVEPNTGELFF
. TRBJ1-2 . TRBV11-2 TGTGCCAGCAGCATCTCAGCGGGAGCTAACTATGGCTACACCTTC CASSISAGANYGYTF
. TRBJ1-3 . TRBV11-2 TGTGCCAGCAGCTTAAACAGAGCAAACTCTGGAAACACCATATATTTT CASSLNRANSGNTIYF
. TRBJ2-7 . TRBV30 TGTGCCTGGACATGGCCCGAACAACCCTCATACGAGCAGTACTTC CAWTWPEQPSYEQYF
. TRBJ1-2 once TRBV7-9 TGTGCCAGCAGCCCTCTCGGACGGGCTAACTATGGCTACACCTTC CASSPLGRANYGYTF
TRBD2 TRBJ2-7 . TRBV10-1 TGCGCCAGCCCCCGGACTAGCGAGTACGAGCAGTACTTC CASPRTSEYEQYF
TRBD2 TRBJ2-1 . TRBV5-6 TGTGCCAGCAGCTTGGGGGTGGGACTAGCGACTTACAATGAGCAGTTCTTC CASSLGVGLATYNEQFF
. TRBJ2-7 . TRBV27 TGTGCCAGCTCCCCCGGACGGGTCTCCTACGAGCAGTACTTC CASSPGRVSYEQYF
. TRBJ1-5 few TRBV7-9 TGTGCCAGCAGCTCTCAGGGCGGGGACCAGCCCCAGCATTTT CASSSQGGDQPQHF
TRBD1 TRBJ2-5 . TRBV5-1 TGCGCCAGCAGCTTGGGACCGACAGGGACCGAGACCCAGTACTTC CASSLGPTGTETQYF
TRBD2 TRBJ2-5 . TRBV11-1 TGTGCCAGCAGCCCCCGGTCTAGCGGGGGGGAGACCCAGTACTTC CASSPRSSGGETQYF
. TRBJ2-6 . TRBV6-1 TGTGCCAGCAGTGAAGGGTTAGGGTCTGGGGCCAACGTCCTGACTTTC CASSEGLGSGANVLTF
. TRBJ1-1 . TRBV5-1 TGCGCCAGCAGCGGGGCGACAGGGAACACTGAAGCTTTCTTT CASSGATGNTEAFF
. TRBJ1-6 . TRBV10-3 TGTGCCATCAGTGAGTCGACGGGGGGCTCCTATAATTCACCCCTCCACTTT CAISESTGGSYNSPLHF
. TRBJ2-1 . TRBV11-2 TGTGCCAGCAGCTTAGACCTGGACGGATACAATGAGCAGTTCTTC CASSLDLDGYNEQFF
. TRBJ2-3 . TRBV5-4 TGTGCCAGCAGCGTCCCGCTTTCCACAGATACGCAGTATTTT CASSVPLSTDTQYF
TRBD1 TRBJ2-1 once TRBV2 TGTGCCAGCGGCCAGACAGGGCACAATGAGCAGTTCTTC CASGQTGHNEQFF
TRBD1 TRBJ2-3 once TRBV5-1 TGCGCCAGCAGCTCTTTGACAGGGATTAGCACAGATACGCAGTATTTT CASSSLTGISTDTQYF
TRBD2 TRBJ2-3 . TRBV7-2 TGTGCCAGCAGGCTAACTAGCGTGGATACGCAGTATTTT CASRLTSVDTQYF
. TRBJ2-7 . TRBV5-1 TGCGCCAGCAGCTCGGAGGCCTACGAGCAGTACTTC CASSSEAYEQYF
. TRBJ1-1 . TRBV7-9 TGTGCCAGCAGCTCTCAGCGGCTCATGAACACTGAAGCTTTCTTT CASSSQRLMNTEAFF
. TRBJ2-7 . TRBV14 TGTGCCAGCAGCCCCCGACTGGAAACCTACGAGCAGTACTTC CASSPRLETYEQYF
. TRBJ1-1 . TRBV10-3 TGTGCCATCAGTGCGGTTGTGAACACTGAAGCTTTCTTT CAISAVVNTEAFF
TRBD1 TRBJ2-3 . TRBV2 TGTGCCAGCGGGGACAGCTCCCCCACAGATACGCAGTATTTT CASGDSSPTDTQYF
. TRBJ1-1 . TRBV7-9 TGTGCCAGCAGCTTAGCTATGGCGAGTTCGAACACTGAAGCTTTCTTT CASSLAMASSNTEAFF
TRBD1 TRBJ2-3 . TRBV2 TGTGCAGGAAGCAGGGACAGAAACACAGATACGCAGTATTTT CAGSRDRNTDTQYF
TRBD1 TRBJ2-2 . TRBV27 TGTGCCAGCAGTCCCCGGACAGGGATCGGGGAGCTGTTTTTT CASSPRTGIGELFF
. TRBJ2-5 . TRBV10-3 TGTGCCATCAGTGAGTCTTCTAACCAAGAGACCCAGTACTTC CAISESSNQETQYF
. TRBJ1-2 . TRBV28 TGTGCCAGCAGTTTAATTTCGGGGGGCGCGTATGGCTACACCTTC CASSLISGGAYGYTF
. TRBJ1-4 . TRBV27 TGTGCCAGCAGTTCTACGGGGGTGGTAGGAAAACTGTTTTTT CASSSTGVVGKLFF
. TRBJ1-2 once TRBV18 TGTGCCAGCTCACCACGGGGTCCGTCGAACTATGGCTACACCTTC CASSPRGPSNYGYTF
. TRBJ2-6 . TRBV5-1 TGCGCCAGCAGCTTGATTTCTCAGGCTGGGGCCAACGTCCTGACTTTC CASSLISQAGANVLTF
TRBD2 TRBJ2-1 . TRBV25-1 TGTGCCAGCAGTGAATCGGGACTAGCGGGAGCCCTCAATGAGCAGTTCTTC CASSESGLAGALNEQFF